These 8 T cell receptor beta chains came from one sample sequenced in a study of blood T cell repertoires in COVID-19 (dated by TCRdb to 2020 to 2021). The library came from the immunoSEQ multiplex PCR assay. In TCRdb, the immuneACCESS table is reduced to in-frame sequences with V and J assigned. These tables do not hold every clone; where another copy was compared, an unresolved V gene accounts for under half, and the others remain unexplained. This sample has tens of thousands of clones in its table, and about four fifths of those were observed once. Together, the top ten hold roughly 5% of the sample. Sequences were obtained from peripheral blood. The origin of the receptors is a man aged 45-60 years with active COVID-19.

The chain uses TRBV27 and TRBJ2-7, with TRBD1 identical over 9 bases. Per germline, CDR1 MNHEY and CDR2 SMNVEV (reference sequence). The CDR3 is 14 amino acids. The junction had 6 bases not matched to a gene; V was cut back by 6 bases and J by 3 bases. CDR3 residues: CASRLTTGGYEQYF. As DNA, the CDR3 is TGTGCCAGCAGGTTAACGACAGGGGGCTACGAGCAGTACTTC.

The CDR3 sequence is CASSVASNQETQYF. The DNA of the CDR3 is TGTGCCAGCAGCGTAGCGAGCAACCAAGAGACCCAGTACTTC. V and J are TRBV9 and TRBJ2-5, with unresolved D. The CDR3 runs to 14 residues. CDR1 and CDR2 from the germline V gene are SGDLS and YYNGEE. Between the trimmed V and J ends, which lost 0 bases and 0 bases, there was a span of 6 bases.

This clone was recorded once. The chain recombines TRBV5-4 with TRBJ2-7; a possible D gene is TRBD2 (6 bases). The CDR3 runs 12 residues. The germline CDR1 and CDR2 sequences are SGHNT and YYREEE (reference sequence). V dropped 2 bases and J dropped 5 bases, with 8 bases sitting between them. The DNA of the CDR3 is TGTGCCAGCAGCTTCGTAGCGGACGAGCAGTACTTC. The encoded protein is CASSFVADEQYF.

This chain links TRBV2 with TRBJ2-1; D is perhaps TRBD1 (6 bases). The CDR3 is 15 residues long. The germline gives CDR1 SNHLY, CDR2 FYNNEI. Trimming took off 2 bases at V and 4 bases at J, with 12 bases between the two ends. The CDR3 DNA sequence: TGTGCCAGCAGTGAAATGGGGGCCCGGTACAATGAGCAGTTCTTC. Protein sequence: CASSEMGARYNEQFF.

The chain employs TRBV21-1 and TRBJ2-5; the D call of TRBD1 is as the table states it, not checked on the DNA. TRBV21-1 is listed as a pseudogene. This CDR3 has 24 amino acids. The CDR3 sequence: CASSNFKDRNFRWGLAWRQETQYF. The DNA for the CDR3 is TGTGCCAGCAGCAATTTTAAGGACAGGAATTTTCGATGGGGGTTGGCATGGCGGCAAGAGACCCAGTACTTC.

The chain uses TRBV5-6 and TRBJ1-2; D perhaps matches TRBD1 (6 bases). Germline loops: CDR1 SGHDT, CDR2 YYEEEE. The V gene lost 4 bases and the J gene lost 5 bases, with 12 bases spanning the gap. The CDR3 has 13 residues. CDR3: CASSVAGEYGYTF. CDR3 in DNA: TGTGCCAGCAGCGTGGCAGGGGAGTATGGCTACACCTTC.

The chain couples TRBV7-3 to TRBJ2-2, with TRBD2 as a possible D gene (5 bases). The CDR3 consists of 14 residues. Between the trimmed V and J ends, which lost 5 bases and 5 bases, there was a span of 12 bases. Germline V gene data show CDR1 as SGHTA and CDR2 as FQGTGA. Written as DNA, the CDR3 is TGTGCCAGCAGCCTCACGGGGAGAACCGGGGAGCTGTTTTTT. This codes for CASSLTGRTGELFF.

This sequence joins TRBV5-1 and TRBJ2-5; no definite D call. The CDR3 consists of 14 residues. Germline V gene lookup returns CDR1 SGHRS and CDR2 YFSETQ. Trimming removed 0 bases from V and 1 base from J, with 7 bases in between. CDR3 DNA sequence: TGCGCCAGCAGCTTGGGAGACTCCCAAGAGACCCAGTACTTC. Translated: CASSLGDSQETQYF.